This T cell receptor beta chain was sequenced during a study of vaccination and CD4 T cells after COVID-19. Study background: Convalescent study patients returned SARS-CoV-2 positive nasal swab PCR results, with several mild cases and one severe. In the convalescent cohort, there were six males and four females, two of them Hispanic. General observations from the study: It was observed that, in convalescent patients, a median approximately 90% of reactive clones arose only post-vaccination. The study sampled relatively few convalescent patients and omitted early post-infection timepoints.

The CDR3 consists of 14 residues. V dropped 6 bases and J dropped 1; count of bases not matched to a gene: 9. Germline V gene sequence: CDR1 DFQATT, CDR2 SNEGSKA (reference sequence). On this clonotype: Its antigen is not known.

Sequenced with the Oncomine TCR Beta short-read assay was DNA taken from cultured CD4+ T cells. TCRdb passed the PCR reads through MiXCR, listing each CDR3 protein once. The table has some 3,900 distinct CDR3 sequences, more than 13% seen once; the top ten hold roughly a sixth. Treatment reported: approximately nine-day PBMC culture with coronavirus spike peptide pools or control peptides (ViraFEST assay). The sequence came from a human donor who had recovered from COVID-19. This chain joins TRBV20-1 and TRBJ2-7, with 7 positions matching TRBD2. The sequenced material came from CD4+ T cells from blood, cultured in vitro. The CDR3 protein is CSAAPAGTSYEQYF. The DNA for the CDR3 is TGCAGTGCCGCCCCAGCGGGAACTTCCTACGAGCAGTACTTC.